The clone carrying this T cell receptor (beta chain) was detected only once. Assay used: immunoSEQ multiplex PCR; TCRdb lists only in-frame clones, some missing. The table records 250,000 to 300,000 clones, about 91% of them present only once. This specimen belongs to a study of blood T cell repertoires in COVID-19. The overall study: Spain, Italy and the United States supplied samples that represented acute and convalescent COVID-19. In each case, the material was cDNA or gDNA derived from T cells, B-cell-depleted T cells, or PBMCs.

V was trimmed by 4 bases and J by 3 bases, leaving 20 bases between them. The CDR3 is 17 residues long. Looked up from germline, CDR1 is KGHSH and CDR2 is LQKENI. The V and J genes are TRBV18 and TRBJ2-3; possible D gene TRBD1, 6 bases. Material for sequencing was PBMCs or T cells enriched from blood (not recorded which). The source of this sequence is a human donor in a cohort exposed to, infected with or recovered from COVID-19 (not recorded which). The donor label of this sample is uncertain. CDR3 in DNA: TGTGCCAGCTCACAAGGGGGAGTGACAGCCCGAACAGATACGCAGTATTTT. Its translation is CASSQGGVTARTDTQYF.